One T cell receptor beta chain is described in this entry. The data derive from a study of blood T cell repertoires in COVID-19. Study at large: Samples of COVID-19 (acute and convalescent) were obtained from the United States, Italy and Spain. T cells, B-cell-depleted T cells, or PBMCs provided the cDNA or gDNA that served as material.

Authors' data handling: Estimation of nucleated cell counts relied on the amplification of reference gene primers. Profiling relied on immunoSEQ multiplex PCR, and the TCRdb table lists in-frame clones only, not all of them. V, J and clone size reflect that table, while D and trimming were determined from the DNA. The table includes fewer than 90,000 clones, roughly 80% detected once. V shed 6 bases, J shed 0 bases, and the junction held 5 bases outside the gene matches. This CDR3 is 15 amino acids long. From germline, CDR1 is SNHLY and CDR2 FYNNEI. The receptor's source is a woman between 50 and 59 years old with acute or convalescent COVID-19. The sample comprised peripheral blood. This chain uses TRBV2 with TRBJ1-5, with 7 bases matching TRBD1. This chain's CDR3 is CASRLTGYSNQPQHF. The CDR3 DNA reads TGTGCCAGCAGATTGACAGGGTATAGCAATCAGCCCCAGCATTTT.